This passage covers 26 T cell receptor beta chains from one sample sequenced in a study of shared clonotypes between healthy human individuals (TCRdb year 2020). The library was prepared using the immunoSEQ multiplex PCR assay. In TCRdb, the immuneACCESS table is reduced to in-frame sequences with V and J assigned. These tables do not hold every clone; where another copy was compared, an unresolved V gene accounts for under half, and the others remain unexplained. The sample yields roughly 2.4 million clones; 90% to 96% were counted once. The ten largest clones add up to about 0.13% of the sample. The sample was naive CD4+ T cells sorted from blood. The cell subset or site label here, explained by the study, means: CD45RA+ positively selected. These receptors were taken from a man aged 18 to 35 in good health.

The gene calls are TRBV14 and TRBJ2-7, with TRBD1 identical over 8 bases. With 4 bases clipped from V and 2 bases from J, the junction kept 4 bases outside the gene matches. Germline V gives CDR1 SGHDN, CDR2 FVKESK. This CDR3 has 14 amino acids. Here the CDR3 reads CASSPLTGAYEQYF. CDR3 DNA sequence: TGTGCCAGCAGCCCCTTGACAGGGGCCTACGAGCAGTACTTC.

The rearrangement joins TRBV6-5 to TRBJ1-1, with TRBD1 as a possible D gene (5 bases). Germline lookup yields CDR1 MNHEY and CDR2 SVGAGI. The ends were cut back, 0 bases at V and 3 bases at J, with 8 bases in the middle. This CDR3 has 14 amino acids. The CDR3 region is CASSYSTAYTEAFF. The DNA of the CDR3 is TGTGCCAGCAGTTACTCGACAGCCTACACTGAAGCTTTCTTT.

The CDR3 sequence: CASSQDTGGVAELFF. CDR3 in DNA: TGTGCCAGCAGCCAAGATACAGGGGGTGTTGCGGAACTGTTTTTT. The chain carries TRBV14 and TRBJ1-4, with 8 bases fitting TRBD1. The CDR3 runs to 15 residues. The V and J ends lost 0 bases and 12 bases, in that order; junction bases with no gene match: 9. In germline, CDR1 is SGHDN, CDR2 FVKESK.

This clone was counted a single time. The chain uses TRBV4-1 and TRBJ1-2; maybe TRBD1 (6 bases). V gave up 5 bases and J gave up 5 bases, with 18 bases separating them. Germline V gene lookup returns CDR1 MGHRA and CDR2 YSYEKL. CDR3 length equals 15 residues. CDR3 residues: CASSSPRDRLYGYTF. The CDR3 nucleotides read TGCGCCAGCAGCTCCCCCCGAGACAGGCTATATGGCTACACCTTC.

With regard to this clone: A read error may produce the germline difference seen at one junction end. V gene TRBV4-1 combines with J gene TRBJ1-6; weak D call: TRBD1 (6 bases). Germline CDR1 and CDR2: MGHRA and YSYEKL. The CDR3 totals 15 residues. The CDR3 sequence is CANSQEDRVNSPLHF. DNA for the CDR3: TGCGCCAACAGCCAAGAGGACAGAGTGAATTCACCCCTCCACTTT.

CDR3 in DNA: TGTGCCAGCAGCTTCTCAGGGGCGACCACTGAAGCTTTCTTT. Translated, it gives CASSFSGATTEAFF. The J gene is TRBJ1-1, the V gene TRBV7-2; D is perhaps TRBD1 (6 bases). Germline V CDR1 and CDR2: SGHTA, FQGNSA. Trimming left V 3 bases short and J 4 bases short, with 12 bases between. The CDR3 consists of 14 residues.

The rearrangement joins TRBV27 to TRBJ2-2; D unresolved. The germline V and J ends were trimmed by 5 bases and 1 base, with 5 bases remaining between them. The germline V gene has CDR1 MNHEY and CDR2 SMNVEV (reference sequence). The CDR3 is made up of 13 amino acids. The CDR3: CASSRKNTGELFF. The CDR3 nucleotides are TGTGCCAGCAGTCGCAAGAACACCGGGGAGCTGTTTTTT.

DNA of the CDR3: TGTGCCAGCAGCTTAACGAAACTAGCGAAAGAGACCCAGTACTTC. Protein product: CASSLTKLAKETQYF. The gene calls are TRBV7-2 and TRBJ2-5; 7 bases map to TRBD2. This CDR3 contains 15 residues. After removal of 2 bases from V and 3 bases from J, the junction contained 6 bases not matched to a gene. CDR1 is SGHTA and CDR2 is FQGNSA in the germline V gene.

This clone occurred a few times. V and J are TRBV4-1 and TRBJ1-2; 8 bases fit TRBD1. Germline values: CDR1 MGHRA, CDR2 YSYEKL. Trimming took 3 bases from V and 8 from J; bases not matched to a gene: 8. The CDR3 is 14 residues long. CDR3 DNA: TGCGCCAGCAGCCACCTCCTAGGACAGGGAGGCTACACCTTC. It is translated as CASSHLLGQGGYTF.

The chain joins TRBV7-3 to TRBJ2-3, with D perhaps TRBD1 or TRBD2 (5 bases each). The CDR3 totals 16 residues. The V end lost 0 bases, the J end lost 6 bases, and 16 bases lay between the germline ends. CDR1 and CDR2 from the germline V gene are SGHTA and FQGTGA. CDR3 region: CASSLTGKPGTDTQYF. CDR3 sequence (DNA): TGTGCCAGCAGCTTAACGGGCAAACCGGGGACCGATACGCAGTATTTT.

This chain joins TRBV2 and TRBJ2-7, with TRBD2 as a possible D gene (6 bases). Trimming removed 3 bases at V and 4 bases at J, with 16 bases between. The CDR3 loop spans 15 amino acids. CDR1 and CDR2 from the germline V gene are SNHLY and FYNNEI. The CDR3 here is CASSDGGASNYEQYF. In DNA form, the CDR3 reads TGTGCCAGCAGTGACGGAGGGGCGTCCAATTACGAGCAGTACTTC. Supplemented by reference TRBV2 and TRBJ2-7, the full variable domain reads EPEVTQTPSHQVTQMGQEVILRCVPISNHLYFYWYRQILGQKVEFLVSFYNNEISEKSEIFDDQFSVERPDGSNFTLKIRSTKLEDSAMYFCASSDGGASNYEQYFGPGTRLTVT.

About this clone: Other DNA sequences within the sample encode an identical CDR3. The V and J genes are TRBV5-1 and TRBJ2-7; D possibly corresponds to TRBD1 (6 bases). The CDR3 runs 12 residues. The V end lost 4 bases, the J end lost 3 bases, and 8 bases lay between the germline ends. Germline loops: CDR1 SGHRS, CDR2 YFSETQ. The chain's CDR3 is CASSTDSYEQYF. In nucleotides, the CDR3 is TGCGCCAGCAGCACGGACAGCTACGAGCAGTACTTC.

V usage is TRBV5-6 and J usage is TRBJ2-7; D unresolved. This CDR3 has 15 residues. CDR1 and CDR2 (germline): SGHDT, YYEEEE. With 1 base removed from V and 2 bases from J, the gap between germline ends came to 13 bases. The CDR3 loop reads CASSLLDRDTYEQYF. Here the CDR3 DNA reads TGTGCCAGCAGCTTGCTGGACCGTGACACCTACGAGCAGTACTTC.

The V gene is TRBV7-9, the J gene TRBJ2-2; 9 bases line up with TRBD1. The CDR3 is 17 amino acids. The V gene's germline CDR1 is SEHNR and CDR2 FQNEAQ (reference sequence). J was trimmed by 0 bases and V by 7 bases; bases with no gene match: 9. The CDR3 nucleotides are TGTGCCAGCACGGGGGCCGGGACAGGGACGAACACCGGGGAGCTGTTTTTT. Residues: CASTGAGTGTNTGELFF.

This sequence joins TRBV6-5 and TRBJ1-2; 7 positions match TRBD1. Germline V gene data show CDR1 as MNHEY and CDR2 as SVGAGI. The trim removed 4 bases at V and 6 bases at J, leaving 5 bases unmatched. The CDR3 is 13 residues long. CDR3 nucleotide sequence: TGTGCCAGCAGTTTTGACAGGGCGCATGGCTACACCTTC. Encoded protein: CASSFDRAHGYTF.

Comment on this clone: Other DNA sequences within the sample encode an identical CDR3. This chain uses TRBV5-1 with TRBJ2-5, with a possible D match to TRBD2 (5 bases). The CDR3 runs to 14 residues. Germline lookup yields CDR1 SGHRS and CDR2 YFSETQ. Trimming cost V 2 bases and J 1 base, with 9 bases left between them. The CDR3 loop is CASSLRTAQETQYF. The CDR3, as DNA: TGCGCCAGCAGCTTAAGGACTGCCCAAGAGACCCAGTACTTC.

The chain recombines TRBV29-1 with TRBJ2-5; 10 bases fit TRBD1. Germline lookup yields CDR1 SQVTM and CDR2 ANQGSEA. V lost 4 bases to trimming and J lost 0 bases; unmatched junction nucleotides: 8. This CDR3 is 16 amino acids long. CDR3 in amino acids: CSVGDRGVRYQETQYF. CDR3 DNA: TGCAGCGTTGGGGACAGGGGAGTAAGGTACCAAGAGACCCAGTACTTC.

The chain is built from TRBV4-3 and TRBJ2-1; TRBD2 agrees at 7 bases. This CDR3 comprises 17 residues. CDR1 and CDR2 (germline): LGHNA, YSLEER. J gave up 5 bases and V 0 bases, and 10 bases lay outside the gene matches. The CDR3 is CASSQDLGGSADNEQFF. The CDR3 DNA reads TGCGCCAGCAGCCAAGATCTCGGCGGGAGTGCTGACAATGAGCAGTTCTTC.

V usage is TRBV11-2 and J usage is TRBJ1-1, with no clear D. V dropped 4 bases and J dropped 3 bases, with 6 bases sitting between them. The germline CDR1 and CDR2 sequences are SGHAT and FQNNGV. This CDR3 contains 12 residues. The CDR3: CASSSEDTEAFF. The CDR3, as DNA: TGTGCCAGCAGCTCCGAAGACACTGAAGCTTTCTTT. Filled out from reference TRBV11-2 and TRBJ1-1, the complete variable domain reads EAGVAQSPRYKIIEKRQSVAFWCNPISGHATLYWYQQILGQGPKLLIQFQNNGVVDDSQLPKDRFSAERLKGVDSTLKIQPAKLEDSAVYLCASSSEDTEAFFGQGTRLTVV.

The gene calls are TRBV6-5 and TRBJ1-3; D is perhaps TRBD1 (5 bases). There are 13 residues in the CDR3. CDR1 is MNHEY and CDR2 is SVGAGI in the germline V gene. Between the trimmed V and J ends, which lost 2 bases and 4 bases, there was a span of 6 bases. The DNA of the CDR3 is TGTGCCAGCAGTTACGACAGAGGAAACACCATATATTTT. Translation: CASSYDRGNTIYF.

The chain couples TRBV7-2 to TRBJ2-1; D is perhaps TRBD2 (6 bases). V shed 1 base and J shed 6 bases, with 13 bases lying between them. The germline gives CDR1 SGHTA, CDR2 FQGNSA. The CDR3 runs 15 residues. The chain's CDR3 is CASSLEPPGGNEQFF. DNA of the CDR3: TGTGCCAGCAGCTTAGAACCTCCCGGGGGCAATGAGCAGTTCTTC.

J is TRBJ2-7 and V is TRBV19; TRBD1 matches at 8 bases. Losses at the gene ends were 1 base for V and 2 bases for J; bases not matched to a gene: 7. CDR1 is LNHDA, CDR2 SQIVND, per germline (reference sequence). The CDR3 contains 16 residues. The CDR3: CASSIGTLGQAYEQYF. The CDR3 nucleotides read TGTGCCAGTAGTATAGGGACCTTGGGACAGGCCTACGAGCAGTACTTC.

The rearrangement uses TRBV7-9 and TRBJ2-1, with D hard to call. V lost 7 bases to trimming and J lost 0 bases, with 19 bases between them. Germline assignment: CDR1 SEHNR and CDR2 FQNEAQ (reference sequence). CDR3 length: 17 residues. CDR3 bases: TGTGCCAGCACCACACCCGGTCGCCTCGGCTCCTACAATGAGCAGTTCTTC. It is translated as CASTTPGRLGSYNEQFF.

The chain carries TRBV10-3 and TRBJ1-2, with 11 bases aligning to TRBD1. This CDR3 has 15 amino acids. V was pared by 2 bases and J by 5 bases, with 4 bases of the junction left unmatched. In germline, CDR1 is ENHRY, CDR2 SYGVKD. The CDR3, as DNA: TGTGCCATCAGTGAGGGGACAGGGGGACTGTATGGCTACACCTTC. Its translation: CAISEGTGGLYGYTF.

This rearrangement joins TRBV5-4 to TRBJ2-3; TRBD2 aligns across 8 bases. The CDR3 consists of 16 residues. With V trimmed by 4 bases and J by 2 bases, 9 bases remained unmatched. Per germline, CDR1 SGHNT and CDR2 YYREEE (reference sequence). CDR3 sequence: CASSLWTSLNTDTQYF. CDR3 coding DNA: TGTGCCAGCAGCCTTTGGACTAGCTTGAACACAGATACGCAGTATTTT.

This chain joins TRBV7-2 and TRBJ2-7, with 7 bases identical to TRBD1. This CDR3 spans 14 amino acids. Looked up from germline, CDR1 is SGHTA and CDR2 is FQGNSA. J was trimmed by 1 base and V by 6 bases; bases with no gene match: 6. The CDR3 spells CASRGAGGSYEQYF. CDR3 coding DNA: TGTGCCAGCAGAGGGGCAGGGGGTTCCTACGAGCAGTACTTC.